Shown below are 17 T cell receptor beta chains from a single sample sequenced in a study of regulatory T cells in long-lasting Graves disease. Researchers made TCR beta libraries by using iRepertoire HTBI primers and running Arm-PCR on CDR3 regions. MiXCR, run by TCRdb on the multiplex PCR reads, gives a single entry per CDR3 protein. This sample yields around 460,000 distinct CDR3 sequences, of which around 15% are seen a single time; over 15% belongs to the top ten. Regarding time point: newly diagnosed GD, antithyroid drugs for less than 3 months. From RNA extracted from PBMCs, the TCR library was made. These records were also assigned to another study, of T cells in Graves' hyperthyroidism and ophthalmopathy.

The specimen was peripheral blood mononuclear cells (PBMCs), collected at new diagnosis, from a patient treated with antithyroid drugs. Source of these receptors: a woman aged 50 to 65 with Graves disease.

This clonotype was seen only a few times. The CDR3 DNA follows: TGTGCCAGCAACATACAAGGACAGCTCAATGAGCAGTTCTTC. This encodes CASNIQGQLNEQFF. The rearrangement uses TRBV27 and TRBJ2-1; D perhaps matches TRBD1 (6 bases). Germline CDR1 and CDR2: MNHEY and SMNVEV (reference sequence). The V end lost 7 bases, the J end lost 6 bases, and 16 bases lay between the germline ends. The CDR3 sequence is 14 residues long.

The chain has TRBV28 and TRBJ1-5; D call uncertain. CDR1 and CDR2 from the germline V gene are MDHEN and SYDVKM. This CDR3 has 16 residues. Trimming stripped 2 bases from V and 4 bases from J, with 15 bases between. CDR3 loop: CASSLKVSSPNQPQHF. The CDR3 DNA reads as TGTGCCAGCAGTTTAAAAGTGAGTTCGCCGAATCAGCCCCAGCATTTT. Drawing the rest from reference TRBV28 and TRBJ1-5, the complete variable domain is DVKVTQSSRYLVKRTGEKVFLECVQDMDHENMFWYRQDPGLGLRLIYFSYDVKMKEKGDIPEGYSVSREKKERFSLILESASTNQTSMYLCASSLKVSSPNQPQHFGDGTRLSIL.

The chain carries TRBV6-5 and TRBJ1-5, with D maybe TRBD1 (5 bases). CDR1 is MNHEY, CDR2 SVGAGI, per germline. V was cut by 2 bases and J by 9 bases, with 14 bases left in between. The CDR3 is 14 amino acids. CDR3 loop: CASSYRRDGLPQHF. DNA for the CDR3: TGTGCCAGCAGTTACCGCCGGGACGGTTTGCCCCAGCATTTT.

Many counts were recorded for this clonotype. This rearrangement joins TRBV2 to TRBJ1-5; 8 nucleotides align to TRBD1. With V trimmed by 7 bases and J by 7 bases, 12 bases remained unmatched. CDR1 and CDR2 from the germline V gene are SNHLY and FYNNEI. The CDR3 is 15 amino acids. CDR3: CASTTGQGVKQPQHF. Here the CDR3 DNA reads TGTGCCAGCACCACCGGACAGGGCGTAAAACAGCCCCAGCATTTT.

In this sample, this clonotype turned up many times. This rearrangement joins TRBV5-5 to TRBJ2-3, with D perhaps TRBD1 (6 bases). Germline V gene sequence: CDR1 SGHKS, CDR2 YYEKEE (reference sequence). The V gene lost 3 bases and the J gene lost 2 bases, with 10 bases spanning the gap. CDR3 length equals 14 residues. For the CDR3, the DNA is TGTGCCAGCAGCTCGGGACACAACACAGATACGCAGTATTTT. It encodes CASSSGHNTDTQYF.

V gene TRBV7-9 combines with J gene TRBJ2-7; TRBD2 aligns across 13 bases. Germline CDR1 SEHNR, CDR2 FQNEAQ (reference sequence). CDR3 length: 19 amino acids. The junction had 14 bases not matched to a gene; V was cut back by 4 bases and J by 2 bases. CDR3 region: CASSSGGTSGDIYTYEQYF. Written as DNA, the CDR3 is TGTGCCAGCAGCTCCGGTGGGACTAGCGGGGATATCTATACCTACGAGCAGTACTTC.

This clonotype was detected a few times. V and J are TRBV30 and TRBJ2-3; D might be TRBD1 or TRBD2, each matching 6 bases. Trimming removed 0 bases at V and 2 bases at J, with 12 bases between. This CDR3 region has 15 residues. Germline V gene data show CDR1 as GTSNPN and CDR2 as SVGIG (reference sequence). CDR3 residues: CAWSVLGGDTDTQYF. In DNA form, the CDR3 reads TGTGCCTGGAGTGTTTTGGGGGGCGACACAGATACGCAGTATTTT.

This clonotype was seen repeatedly, ten times or more. V and J are TRBV3-1 and TRBJ2-5, with D uncertain. The ends were cut back, 1 base at V and 2 bases at J, with 5 bases in the middle. Germline assignment: CDR1 LGHDT and CDR2 YNNKEL (reference sequence). The CDR3 is 13 residues long. The CDR3 DNA reads TGTGCCAGCAGCCAAGGATTGCAAGAGACCCAGTACTTC. Its translation is CASSQGLQETQYF.

The sample holds many counts of this clonotype. The chain uses TRBV5-1 and TRBJ2-7; D is possibly TRBD2 (5 bases). Germline assignment: CDR1 SGHRS and CDR2 YFSETQ. Trimming shortened V by 4 bases and J by 2 bases, and 25 bases separated the two germline ends. The CDR3 has 18 amino acids. CDR3: CASSLHRFSAPEAYEQYF. DNA for the CDR3: TGCGCCAGCAGCCTCCACCGCTTTAGCGCCCCGGAGGCCTACGAGCAGTACTTC.

This clonotype was seen more than once but under ten times. This rearrangement joins TRBV5-1 to TRBJ2-7; D gene unclear. Germline CDR1 and CDR2: SGHRS and YFSETQ. Trimming left V 0 bases short and J 4 bases short, with 14 bases between. The CDR3 is 15 residues long. CDR3 in DNA: TGCGCCAGCAGCTTGGCCACCGGTATCGGATACGAGCAGTACTTC. Protein product: CASSLATGIGYEQYF.

This clonotype was recorded at least ten times. The chain uses TRBV2 and TRBJ2-1; D may be TRBD1 or TRBD2 (5 bases each). The V and J ends lost 5 bases and 0 bases respectively, with 17 bases between them. Germline V gene sequence: CDR1 SNHLY, CDR2 FYNNEI. There are 17 residues in the CDR3. As DNA, the CDR3 is TGTGCCAGCAGTACCTACTCTCCAGGGAGCTCCTACAATGAGCAGTTCTTC. Residues: CASSTYSPGSSYNEQFF.

CDR3 DNA sequence: TGCGCCAGCAGCGCGGGACAGACCCAAGAGACCCAGTACTTC. This gives the protein CASSAGQTQETQYF. The chain recombines TRBV5-1 with TRBJ2-5; a weak D match, TRBD1 (7 bases). The germline V and J ends were trimmed by 4 bases and 1 base, with 11 bases remaining between them. The CDR3 runs to 14 residues. Germline assignment: CDR1 SGHRS and CDR2 YFSETQ. The full variable domain, completed using reference TRBV5-1 and TRBJ2-5, is KAGVTQTPRYLIKTRGQQVTLSCSPISGHRSVSWYQQTPGQGLQFLFEYFSETQRNKGNFPGRFSGRQFSNSRSEMNVSTLELGDSALYLCASSAGQTQETQYFGPGTRLLVL.

This clonotype showed up many times. CDR3 sequence: CASSSAGQGNADTQYF. The CDR3 DNA reads as TGTGCCAGCAGCTCAGCGGGACAGGGGAATGCAGATACGCAGTATTTT. The chain combines TRBV7-2 with TRBJ2-3; 10 bases line up with TRBD1. The V and J ends lost 4 bases and 4 bases, in that order; junction bases with no gene match: 8. The CDR3 consists of 16 residues. CDR1 SGHTA and CDR2 FQGNSA come from the germline V gene.

Details on this clonotype: This may arise from a read error, as a much more abundant clone is one base away. The J gene is TRBJ2-1, the V gene TRBV29-1; 7 nucleotides agree with TRBD2. CDR3 length: 15 amino acids. CDR1 SQVTM and CDR2 ANQGSEA come from the germline V gene. The junction had 16 bases not matched to a gene; V was cut back by 7 bases and J by 7 bases. CDR3 bases: TGCAGCGGTATACTGGGACTAAAGACTTCTAATGAGCAGTTCTTC. It yields the protein CSGILGLKTSNEQFF.

The chain couples TRBV4-2 to TRBJ2-1, with 7 bases that match TRBD2. The CDR3 is made up of 16 amino acids. Losses at the gene ends were 5 bases for V and 6 bases for J; bases not matched to a gene: 13. The germline gives CDR1 LGHNA, CDR2 YNFKEQ. CDR3 coding DNA: TGTGCCAGCAGCACATGGGGCGGGAGAAGGATCAATGAGCAGTTCTTC. Amino acids: CASSTWGGRRINEQFF.

This clonotype showed up many times. This sequence joins TRBV11-2 and TRBJ1-2; TRBD1 might be the D (5 bases). CDR3 length equals 15 residues. Germline loops: CDR1 SGHAT, CDR2 FQNNGV. V was pared by 1 base and J by 4 bases, with 13 bases between. In DNA form, the CDR3 reads TGTGCCAGCAGCTTAGGGGAACAGGTCGCCTATGGCTACACCTTC. Translation: CASSLGEQVAYGYTF.

A few counts support this clonotype. The V and J genes are TRBV7-2 and TRBJ2-7; 7 bases are shared with TRBD1. This CDR3 region has 13 residues. CDR1 and CDR2 (germline): SGHTA, FQGNSA. The J segment lost 7 bases and the V segment lost 6 bases, leaving 9 bases of the junction unmatched. The CDR3 bases are TGTGCCAGCAGAGCGACAGGGCTCGGAGAGCAGTACTTC. It is translated as CASRATGLGEQYF.